Sequencing of this T cell receptor beta chain was carried out in a study of Ad26.COV2.S vaccination and SARS-CoV-2 variants. Overall study context: Ad26.COV2.S was injected intramuscularly once or twice, 56 days apart.

Assay used: immunoSEQ multiplex PCR; TCRdb lists only in-frame clones, some missing. The sample includes about 440,000 clones, roughly 89% of them seen just once. Trimming shortened V by 1 base and J by 0 bases, and 14 bases separated the two germline ends. Looked up from germline, CDR1 is LNHDA and CDR2 is SQIVND (reference sequence). The length of the CDR3 is 17 residues. Stated treatment: 15 to 20 received Ad26.COV2.S at low or high dose, single or two shots; about 5 received placebo; per-sample allocation not given. The samples were gathered on day 63 after the first injection of vaccine or placebo.

The specimen comprised peripheral blood, sampled in a trial of Ad26.COV2.S vaccine versus placebo. This sequence was found in a person between 18 and 65 years old who received the Ad26.COV2.S COVID-19 vaccine or a placebo. The V call is TRBV19, the J call TRBJ2-3; D unresolved. The CDR3 spells CASSIGGQPTSTDTQYF. In nucleotides, the CDR3 is TGTGCCAGTAGTATAGGCGGTCAGCCCACTAGCACAGATACGCAGTATTTT. Full variable domain (outside the CDR3, taken from reference TRBV19 and TRBJ2-3): DGGITQSPKYLFRKEGQNVTLSCEQNLNHDAMYWYRQDPGQGLRLIYYSQIVNDFQKGDIAEGYSVSREKKESFPLTVTSAQKNPTAFYLCASSIGGQPTSTDTQYFGPGTRLTVL.